This TCR beta chain was observed in a study of CD8 T cells in ankylosing spondylitis. TCRdb re-called the 5' RACE reads through MiXCR, storing one row per CDR3 protein. The sample shows 180,000 or so distinct CDR3 sequences, roughly 10% of them seen only once. This clonotype was counted ten times or more. This CDR3 is 17 amino acids long. Germline-derived CDR1 and CDR2 are DFQATT and SNEGSKA (reference sequence). After removal of 2 bases from V and 3 bases from J, the junction contained 12 bases not matched to a gene. The chain couples TRBV20-1 to TRBJ1-1; TRBD1 matches 10 bases. This receptor was taken from a male donor with ankylosing spondylitis or in good health (not recorded which). Specimen: blood, either unsorted or a sorted T cell fraction (not recorded which). The CDR3: CSARLWDRGGDHTEAFF. CDR3 nucleotide sequence: TGCAGTGCTAGATTATGGGACAGGGGCGGCGATCACACTGAAGCTTTCTTT.